This TCR beta chain was observed in a study of identical twins. Study observations and caveats: Clonotypes of the beta chain that were abundant in cord blood carried fewer insertions (memory repertoires showed none). Low generation probability was overrepresented in out-of-frame alpha sequences shared by twins.

This clonotype was observed a handful of times. No antigen is known for it. Unique molecular identifiers were in the cDNA, with template-switch universal primer binding. TCRdb re-derived calls from the 5' RACE reads in MiXCR, one entry per CDR3 protein. The table shows about 720,000 distinct CDR3 sequences, with 8.6% occurring only once. This sample was shared with a second study, whose subject was yellow fever vaccine responses in identical twins.

The specimen was PBMCs. The source is a woman aged 18-29 years in good health.

Here the CDR3 reads CASSHGSGTREQYF. The CDR3 DNA follows: TGTGCCAGCAGTCACGGTTCCGGGACGCGGGAGCAGTACTTC. The chain employs TRBV7-2 and TRBJ2-7; D may correspond to TRBD1 or TRBD2 (5 bases each). V gave up 6 bases and J gave up 7 bases, with 19 bases separating them. The CDR3 consists of 14 residues. Germline CDR1 SGHTA, CDR2 FQGNSA. Full variable domain (missing parts from reference TRBV7-2 and TRBJ2-7): GAGVSQSPSNKVTEKGKDVELRCDPISGHTALYWYRQSLGQGLEFLIYFQGNSAPDKSGLPSDRFSAERTGGSVSTLTIQRTQQEDSAVYLCASSHGSGTREQYFGPGTRLTVT.